The rows below give T cell receptor beta chains drawn from one sample of a study of blood T cell repertoires in COVID-19. TCRdb keeps only in-frame clones here, not all; method: immunoSEQ multiplex PCR. The table includes some 180,000 clones, about 80% detected once. The sample comprised peripheral blood. These receptors all stem from a human donor in a cohort sampled during active COVID-19. Each CDR3 is given with its conserved first and last residue. The D gene is left open where the match is weak. The size field is filled for only some rows; it gives once, few, many or a size class.

j_gene: TRBJ1-3; d_gene: TRBD1; v_gene: TRBV11-2; abundance: -; CDR3aa: CASSLSTGGDGNTIYF; CDR3nt: TGTGCCAGCAGCCTAAGTACAGGGGGCGATGGAAACACCATATATTTT
j_gene: TRBJ1-1; d_gene: TRBD1; v_gene: TRBV6-5; abundance: -; CDR3aa: CASSRTGGRTEAFF; CDR3nt: TGTGCCAGCAGCCGCACAGGGGGCCGAACTGAAGCTTTCTTT
j_gene: TRBJ2-2; d_gene: -; v_gene: TRBV6-5; abundance: -; CDR3aa: CASSIQKGAVGELFF; CDR3nt: TGTGCCAGCAGCATACAGAAAGGGGCGGTAGGGGAGCTGTTTTTT
j_gene: TRBJ2-4; d_gene: -; v_gene: TRBV19; abundance: -; CDR3aa: CATGQGGAGNIQYF; CDR3nt: TGTGCCACCGGCCAGGGGGGCGCGGGAAACATTCAGTACTTC
j_gene: TRBJ1-2; d_gene: -; v_gene: TRBV7-9; abundance: -; CDR3aa: CASSLASDYGYTF; CDR3nt: TGTGCCAGCAGCTTAGCGTCAGACTATGGCTACACCTTC
j_gene: TRBJ1-2; d_gene: -; v_gene: TRBV28; abundance: -; CDR3aa: CASSFSGANYGYTF; CDR3nt: TGTGCCAGCAGTTTCTCAGGGGCAAACTATGGCTACACCTTC
j_gene: TRBJ1-2; d_gene: -; v_gene: TRBV5-6; abundance: few; CDR3aa: CASSQRYGYTF; CDR3nt: TGTGCCAGCAGCCAGAGGTATGGCTACACCTTC
j_gene: TRBJ2-1; d_gene: TRBD2; v_gene: TRBV6-5; abundance: -; CDR3aa: CASSLLLAGVSNEQFF; CDR3nt: TGTGCCAGCAGTTTATTGCTAGCGGGGGTTAGCAATGAGCAGTTCTTC
j_gene: TRBJ2-1; d_gene: -; v_gene: TRBV10-2; abundance: -; CDR3aa: CASSERRASFNEQFF; CDR3nt: TGCGCCAGCAGTGAGAGGAGGGCGTCATTCAATGAGCAGTTCTTC
j_gene: TRBJ2-1; d_gene: -; v_gene: TRBV9; abundance: -; CDR3aa: CASSPTDNEQFF; CDR3nt: TGTGCCAGCAGCCCTACCGACAATGAGCAGTTCTTC
j_gene: TRBJ1-1; d_gene: -; v_gene: TRBV4-1; abundance: -; CDR3aa: CASSQLLGRGNRPFF; CDR3nt: TGCGCCAGCAGCCAACTCCTGGGGCGCGGGAACCGGCCTTTCTTT
j_gene: TRBJ1-5; d_gene: -; v_gene: TRBV30; abundance: -; CDR3aa: CAWSVKRSAGGTNQPQHF; CDR3nt: TGTGCCTGGAGTGTAAAGAGGTCCGCGGGGGGAACCAATCAGCCCCAGCATTTT
j_gene: TRBJ1-4; d_gene: TRBD1; v_gene: TRBV9; abundance: -; CDR3aa: CASSAGTGNEKLFF; CDR3nt: TGTGCCAGCAGCGCCGGGACAGGGAACGAAAAACTGTTTTTT
j_gene: TRBJ1-1; d_gene: -; v_gene: TRBV2; abundance: -; CDR3aa: CASSAENTEAFF; CDR3nt: TGTGCCAGCAGCGCAGAGAACACTGAAGCTTTCTTT
j_gene: TRBJ2-7; d_gene: TRBD2; v_gene: TRBV2; abundance: -; CDR3aa: CASSPPLGTIDF; CDR3nt: TGTGCCAGCAGTCCTCCACTTGGGACTATTGACTTC
j_gene: TRBJ2-1; d_gene: -; v_gene: TRBV5-6; abundance: -; CDR3aa: CASSLLASFSYNEQFF; CDR3nt: TGTGCCAGCAGCTTACTAGCTTCTTTCTCCTACAATGAGCAGTTCTTC
j_gene: TRBJ1-1; d_gene: -; v_gene: TRBV6-5; abundance: -; CDR3aa: CASSYSGLGEAFF; CDR3nt: TGTGCCAGCAGTTACTCTGGACTGGGAGAAGCTTTCTTT
j_gene: TRBJ1-1; d_gene: -; v_gene: TRBV15; abundance: -; CDR3aa: CATRGAGYTEAFF; CDR3nt: TGTGCCACCAGGGGAGCGGGTTACACTGAAGCTTTCTTT
j_gene: TRBJ1-2; d_gene: -; v_gene: TRBV6-5; abundance: -; CDR3aa: CASKFGGSNGYTF; CDR3nt: TGTGCCAGCAAGTTCGGTGGGAGTAATGGCTACACCTTC